This T cell receptor beta chain appears in the sequencing data of a study of T cell responses to AZD1222 COVID-19 vaccine. Findings of the study overall: Spike was spanned by vaccine-associated CD4 TCRs, which were dominant at 160-218 and 743-854.

Of note for this clone: The antigen remains unidentified.

Looked up from germline, CDR1 is MDHEN and CDR2 is SYDVKM. The CDR3 totals 16 residues. After removal of 6 bases from V and 3 bases from J, the junction contained 11 bases not matched to a gene. Assay used: immunoSEQ multiplex PCR; TCRdb lists only in-frame clones, some missing. The sample holds 150,000 or so clones; 80% to 95% are singletons and the top ten take around 1.2%. The chain uses TRBV28 and TRBJ2-3; 8 nucleotides line up with TRBD2. The clonotype originates from an adult who received the AZD1222 COVID-19 vaccine. The specimen comprised peripheral blood, sampled 28 days after the second AZD1222 dose. In DNA, the CDR3 is TGTGCCAGCAGGCCCGGGGGGGAGGTAGTGACAGATACGCAGTATTTT. Translation: CASRPGGEVVTDTQYF.